This TCR beta chain was captured by sequencing in a study of T cell responses to AZD1222 COVID-19 vaccine (dated by TCRdb to about 2021). Some background on the complete study: A total of 230 to 250 trial participants underwent TCR sequencing, of whom 207 received two doses of AZD1222 and about 26 received two doses of the MenACWY control vaccine. Trial participants were enrolled into age subgroups of 18-55, 56-69 and 70-plus years, which contained roughly 150, 30 and 60 TCR-sequenced participants, respectively. Overall results and qualifications from the work: Conclusions about previously exposed vaccinees were limited because only a handful of AZD1222 recipients were SARS-CoV-2 seropositive at baseline. Spike-specific TCR breadth and depth rose significantly after two AZD1222 doses compared with day 0 and with MenACWY recipients. Because no samples from the day 14 peak response were available, repertoires could be characterized only after the peak T cell response. The 56-69-year group was small, and its depth increase did not reach significance, likely because of low power. Nearly half of unique spike-specific TCRs reportedly recognized epitopes outside regions mutated in the B.1.351 and B.1.1.7 variants. The whole spike protein was spanned by vaccine-associated CD4 TCRs, and dominant responses were seen in regions 160-218 and 743-854. Participants were mostly white British, with more females than males. The authors suggested clonal diversity may have been underestimated.

Reading the label with the study, this specimen's time point is: about 28 days (+/-7) after the second vaccine dose. AZD1222 recipients with second doses at about 4 weeks or about 12 weeks were pooled, because spike-specific TCR depth and breadth did not differ between schedules. Vaccinee samples were obtained from the UK trials COV001 and COV002, which included a single-blind randomized controlled phase 2/3 trial of AZD1222 (ChAdOx1 nCoV-19) in healthy adults. For TCRbeta chain sequencing, PBMC samples from trial participants were taken at day 0 and at day 28 after the second dose. Based on the germline V gene, the CDR1 and CDR2 sequences are LGHNA and YNFKEQ. V loses 0 bases, J loses 8 bases, and the germline ends lie 11 bases apart. Counted from cysteine to phenylalanine, this CDR3 has 14 amino acids. Only the CDR3 DNA stays, 42 bases, in frame from base 1. Concerning this clone: Its antigen is currently not known. Base qualities were left out, and no much larger clone turns up one base away.

The CDR3 regions of human TCRbeta chains were analyzed by immunosequencing. The study's own analysis went as follows. TCRs in the repertoires were compared against a reference library of SARS-CoV-2-specific TCRs that had been generated with the MIRA antigen-specificity platform. Breadth meant the fraction of unique TCRs that were SARS-CoV-2-associated, whereas depth meant the fraction of total T cells that were SARS-CoV-2-associated. Using the MIRA data, every spike-specific TCR was mapped to the spike region that the TCR reacted to and assigned to either a CD4 or a CD8 class. Log10-transformed breadth and depth values were compared by one-way ANOVA with Sidak's multiple comparisons tests. What TCRdb holds here is the immuneACCESS table cut down to in-frame rearrangements. Part of the clones is not present; checked against another copy, under half of the missing clones reflect an unresolved V gene, and the others are unexplained. The V and J calls and clone size were taken over from that table, and D and trimming were inferred from the DNA. The sample profile shows 120,000 to 150,000 clones; about 86% of them were found once. Clones ranked in the top ten supply 5% to 5.5% of the sample.

The sequence joins TRBV4-2 to TRBJ1-3, and perhaps TRBD1 as D gene, on 5 matching bases. Specimen: peripheral blood, collected 28 days after the second AZD1222 dose. The receptor comes from an adult who received the AZD1222 COVID-19 vaccine. The DNA sequence is TGTGCCAGCAGCCAAGAACCGGGACCCTACACCATATATTTT. It translates as CASSQEPGPYTIYF.